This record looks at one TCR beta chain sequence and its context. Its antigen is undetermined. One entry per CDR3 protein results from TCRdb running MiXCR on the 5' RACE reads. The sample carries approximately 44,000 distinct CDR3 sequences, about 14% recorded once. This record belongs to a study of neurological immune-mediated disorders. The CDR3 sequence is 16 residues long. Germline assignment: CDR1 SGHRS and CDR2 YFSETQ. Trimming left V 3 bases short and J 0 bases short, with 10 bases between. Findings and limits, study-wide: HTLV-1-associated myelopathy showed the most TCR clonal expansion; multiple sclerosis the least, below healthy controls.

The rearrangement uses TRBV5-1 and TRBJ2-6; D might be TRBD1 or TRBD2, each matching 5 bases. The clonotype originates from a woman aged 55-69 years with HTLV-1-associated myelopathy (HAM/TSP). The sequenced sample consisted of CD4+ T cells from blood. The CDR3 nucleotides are TGCGCCAGCAGCTGGGACGGGATCTCTGGGGCCAACGTCCTGACTTTC. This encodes CASSWDGISGANVLTF.